This passage covers 27 T cell receptor beta chains from one sample sequenced in a study of cytomegalovirus exposure and HLA in healthy donors (dated 2017 in TCRdb). Library prep was done by the immunoSEQ multiplex PCR assay. The multiplex PCR relied on a mix of 60 forward primers for TCR Vbeta segments and 13 reverse primers for TCR Jbeta segments. TCRdb holds this immuneACCESS table with in-frame rearrangements only. Some clones are missing; in checked studies, unresolved V genes explain under half, and the rest has no known cause. The sample records 150,000 to 200,000 clones, about 13% of which are singletons. The ten largest make up roughly 7.7% of the sample. Material: PBMCs. These receptors all come from a man aged 50-59 years in good health and CMV-seropositive.

V gene TRBV4-2 combines with J gene TRBJ1-2, with D possibly matching TRBD1 (6 bases). The germline V and J ends were trimmed by 0 bases and 4 bases, with 12 bases remaining between them. The CDR3 consists of 15 residues. Germline loops: CDR1 LGHNA, CDR2 YNFKEQ. CDR3: CASSQETGTVYGYTF. CDR3 in DNA: TGTGCCAGCAGCCAAGAAACAGGGACCGTCTATGGCTACACCTTC.

The chain recombines TRBV23-1 with TRBJ1-2, with D possibly TRBD1 on 5 matching bases. TRBV23-1 is filed as an ORF, its function uncertain. Trimming took off 4 bases at V and 3 bases at J, with 12 bases between the two ends. The CDR3 covers 14 residues. The CDR3 loop reads CASSRTIGDYGYTF. The CDR3 bases are TGCGCCAGCAGTCGGACAATCGGAGACTATGGCTACACCTTC.

This clone has a handful of counts. The chain combines TRBV28 with TRBJ2-6; D is unclear. V dropped 1 base and J dropped 2 bases, with 3 bases sitting between them. This CDR3 comprises 14 residues. The germline V gene encodes CDR1 MDHEN and CDR2 SYDVKM. CDR3 sequence (DNA): TGTGCCAGCAGTTTATTAACTGGGGCCAACGTCCTGACTTTC. Encoded protein: CASSLLTGANVLTF.

The chain recombines TRBV6-4 with TRBJ2-3; 8 bases are a match to TRBD1. The CDR3 extends over 16 amino acids. Germline lookup yields CDR1 MRHNA and CDR2 SNTAGT. Germline trimming cut 2 bases from V and 0 bases from J; bases unmatched to any gene: 4. CDR3 coding DNA: TGTGCCAGCAGTGACCGAACAGGGGGGAGCACAGATACGCAGTATTTT. Its translation: CASSDRTGGSTDTQYF.

The chain carries TRBV5-5 and TRBJ2-3; D is possibly TRBD1 (5 bases). CDR1 and CDR2 (germline): SGHKS, YYEKEE (reference sequence). V lost 0 bases to trimming and J lost 4 bases, with 18 bases between them. There are 17 residues in the CDR3. CDR3 loop: CASSLVTAQARADTQYF. The CDR3 coding sequence is TGTGCCAGCAGCTTGGTGACAGCCCAAGCAAGGGCAGATACGCAGTATTTT.

There are a few counts of this clone. The chain uses TRBV11-2 and TRBJ2-5; TRBD2 aligns across 8 bases. The trim removed 4 bases at V and 6 bases at J, leaving 7 bases unmatched. Germline V gene lookup returns CDR1 SGHAT and CDR2 FQNNGV. This CDR3 contains 14 residues. The CDR3 is CASSSSGGVKTQYF. CDR3 nucleotides: TGTGCCAGCAGCTCCAGCGGGGGCGTCAAGACCCAGTACTTC.

This clone was counted only a few times. Other DNA sequences of this sample code for an identical CDR3. The CDR3 DNA sequence: TGCGCCAGCAGCTTGGCCGCAGGGGGCGAGCAGTACGTC. This codes for CASSLAAGGEQYV. The rearrangement joins TRBV5-1 to TRBJ2-7; 7 positions match TRBD1. The CDR3 has 13 amino acids. The V gene's germline CDR1 is SGHRS and CDR2 YFSETQ. Trimming took 0 bases from V and 6 from J; bases not matched to a gene: 3.

This clone was counted between two and nine times. The rearrangement joins TRBV19 to TRBJ2-1; perhaps TRBD2 as D (6 bases). The V end was cut by 1 base, the J end by 8 bases, with 9 bases between. CDR1 and CDR2 from the germline V gene are LNHDA and SQIVND (reference sequence). The length of the CDR3 is 13 residues. The CDR3 protein is CASSIGPGDEQFF. The CDR3 DNA reads as TGTGCCAGTAGTATAGGTCCGGGGGATGAGCAGTTCTTC.

The chain couples TRBV10-3 to TRBJ1-1; D is possibly TRBD1 (5 bases). The germline V gene has CDR1 ENHRY and CDR2 SYGVKD. The CDR3 is 14 amino acids. V dropped 0 bases and J dropped 1 base, with 6 bases sitting between them. This CDR3 is CAISESGGNTEAFF. As DNA, the CDR3 is TGTGCCATCAGTGAGTCGGGGGGGAACACTGAAGCTTTCTTT.

This clone was observed a handful of times. The V gene is TRBV5-1, the J gene TRBJ1-1; 8 bases line up with TRBD1. Trimming took 0 bases from V and 7 from J; bases not matched to a gene: 11. Germline values: CDR1 SGHRS, CDR2 YFSETQ. CDR3 length equals 16 residues. The CDR3 here is CASSLGQGTLPGEAFF. The DNA for the CDR3 is TGCGCCAGCAGCTTGGGACAGGGGACCCTCCCGGGTGAAGCTTTCTTT.

The chain recombines TRBV6-1 with TRBJ1-5; TRBD1 agrees at 8 bases. The V segment lost 2 bases and the J segment 3 bases; nucleotides outside the gene matches: 6. The length of the CDR3 is 16 residues. The germline CDR1 and CDR2 sequences are MNHNS and SASEGT. The CDR3 here is CASSEWTGSFNQPQHF. Here the CDR3 DNA reads TGTGCCAGCAGTGAATGGACAGGGAGCTTCAATCAGCCCCAGCATTTT.

The chain has TRBV21-1 and TRBJ2-7; the D call of TRBD1 is as the table states it, not checked on the DNA. TRBV21-1 is a recognized pseudogene. The CDR3 spans 10 residues. The CDR3 DNA reads TGTGCCAGCACCTATCCGGACAGGGCCTTC. It encodes CASTYPDRAF.

The chain couples TRBV6-6 to TRBJ2-5; D remains ambiguous. V was clipped by 6 bases and J by 5 bases, with 7 bases between them. CDR1 and CDR2 from the germline V gene are MNHNY and SVGAGI (reference sequence). CDR3 size: 11 residues. CDR3 sequence: CASRAVETQYF. CDR3 coding DNA: TGTGCCAGCAGGGCAGTGGAGACCCAGTACTTC.

The chain joins TRBV11-3 to TRBJ2-5; tentative D call: TRBD1 (5 bases). The CDR3 is made up of 12 amino acids. Germline values: CDR1 SGHNT, CDR2 YENEEA. Between the trimmed V and J ends, which lost 7 bases and 5 bases, there was a span of 11 bases. The CDR3 spells CASNQGRETQYF. The CDR3 coding sequence is TGTGCCAGCAATCAGGGTCGCGAGACCCAGTACTTC. Using reference TRBV11-3 and TRBJ2-5 for the parts outside the CDR3, the full variable domain is EAGVVQSPRYKIIEKKQPVAFWCNPISGHNTLYWYLQNLGQGPELLIRYENEEAVDDSQLPKDRFSAERLKGVDSTLKIQPAELGDSAVYLCASNQGRETQYFGPGTRLLVL.

This rearrangement joins TRBV19 to TRBJ1-1; D is uncertain. The V gene's germline CDR1 is LNHDA and CDR2 SQIVND (reference sequence). The CDR3 spans 12 residues. V was shortened by 5 bases and J by 5 bases, with 9 bases between the two germline ends. The DNA for the CDR3 is TGTGCCAGTAGTCTCGGGGAAACTGAAGCTTTCTTT. It is translated as CASSLGETEAFF.

J is TRBJ1-6 and V is TRBV5-1; D call uncertain. The CDR3 runs to 16 residues. Looked up from germline, CDR1 is SGHRS and CDR2 is YFSETQ. V dropped 3 bases and J dropped 3 bases, with 13 bases sitting between them. CDR3 nucleotides: TGCGCCAGCAGCTCCGGCAACAGCCGCTATAATTCACCCCTCCACTTT. Translated: CASSSGNSRYNSPLHF. Complete variable domain (other parts from reference TRBV5-1 and TRBJ1-6): KAGVTQTPRYLIKTRGQQVTLSCSPISGHRSVSWYQQTPGQGLQFLFEYFSETQRNKGNFPGRFSGRQFSNSRSEMNVSTLELGDSALYLCASSSGNSRYNSPLHFGNGTRLTVT.

The J gene is TRBJ2-7, the V gene TRBV11-3, with 11 nucleotides matching TRBD2. Losses at the gene ends were 1 base for V and 2 bases for J; bases not matched to a gene: 7. Germline CDR1 SGHNT, CDR2 YENEEA. The CDR3 spans 17 residues. CDR3 sequence reads: CASSLAASGGPAYEQYF. The CDR3 DNA sequence: TGTGCCAGCAGCTTAGCGGCTAGCGGGGGGCCAGCCTACGAGCAGTACTTC.

In its sample, this clone was seen a few times. This sequence joins TRBV30 and TRBJ1-4, with unresolved D. The CDR3 is 13 amino acids. Germline lookup yields CDR1 GTSNPN and CDR2 SVGIG (reference sequence). The V end lost 3 bases, the J end lost 2 bases, and 7 bases lay between the germline ends. CDR3 coding DNA: TGTGCCTGGAGCCTCGGGACTAATGAAAAACTGTTTTTT. This codes for CAWSLGTNEKLFF.

This clone showed up just a few times. V and J are TRBV28 and TRBJ1-1; no firm D call. V lost 5 bases and J lost 5, with 15 bases in between. The CDR3 runs 14 residues. The germline gives CDR1 MDHEN, CDR2 SYDVKM. The CDR3 is CASSRDQAATEAFF. The CDR3 DNA follows: TGTGCCAGCAGTAGGGATCAAGCGGCGACTGAAGCTTTCTTT.

As concerns this clone: Germline is not matched at one junction end, which may reflect a read error. J is TRBJ1-2 and V is TRBV5-1; perhaps TRBD1 as D (5 bases). The germline V gene has CDR1 SGHRS and CDR2 YFSETQ. This CDR3 contains 14 residues. CDR3 protein: CASNLESGNHGYTF. For the CDR3, the DNA is TGCGCCAGCAACTTGGAATCAGGGAACCATGGCTACACCTTC.

The chain joins TRBV30 to TRBJ2-5; 9 bases are shared with TRBD2. The J call may be incorrect, as the DNA end agrees better with TRBJ2-7. The CDR3 covers 14 residues. The germline V gene encodes CDR1 GTSNPN and CDR2 SVGIG (reference sequence). The CDR3 DNA is TGTGCCTGGAAATTCGGCGGGGGGGCCTACGAGCAGTACTTC. Its translation is CAWKFGGGAYEQYF.

V is TRBV5-4 and J is TRBJ2-3; weak D call: TRBD1 (7 bases). The CDR3 has 14 amino acids. Germline V gene lookup returns CDR1 SGHNT and CDR2 YYREEE (reference sequence). Trimming removed 3 bases from V and 4 bases from J, with 12 bases in between. CDR3 coding DNA: TGTGCCAGCAGCTCGGGGGACAGACCAGATACGCAGTATTTT. Its protein is CASSSGDRPDTQYF.

This clone was seen a handful of times. V and J are TRBV6-6 and TRBJ1-5, with D possibly being TRBD1 (6 bases). V was shortened by 5 bases and J by 4 bases, with 9 bases between the two germline ends. The CDR3 spans 13 residues. Germline-derived CDR1 and CDR2 are MNHNY and SVGAGI (reference sequence). CDR3 region: CASSRTANQPQHF. CDR3 DNA: TGTGCCAGCAGTCGGACAGCGAATCAGCCCCAGCATTTT.

Concerning this clone itself: One junction end does not reproduce the germline sequence, and a read error may be involved. The chain has TRBV4-3 and TRBJ2-6; TRBD1 aligns across 9 bases. The CDR3 has 13 residues. Germline V gene lookup returns CDR1 LGHNA and CDR2 YSLEER. The CDR3 DNA follows: TGCGCCAGAAGCCAGACAGACAGGGGGGTCCTGACTTTC. It codes for CARSQTDRGVLTF.

This clone was detected a few times. The J gene is TRBJ2-7, the V gene TRBV2; TRBD2 aligns across 8 bases. Germline CDR1 SNHLY, CDR2 FYNNEI. The CDR3 is 16 amino acids. The trim removed 3 bases at V and 3 bases at J, leaving 10 bases unmatched. Written as DNA, the CDR3 is TGTGCCAGCAGTGATCCGGGGGGGCCTAAGATCTACGAGCAGTACGTC. Translating it yields CASSDPGGPKIYEQYV.

The chain uses TRBV6-6 and TRBJ1-5; 9 bases match TRBD1. The CDR3 is 15 residues long. CDR1 and CDR2 from the germline V gene are MNHNY and SVGAGI (reference sequence). Germline trimming cut 7 bases from V and 0 bases from J; bases unmatched to any gene: 4. DNA of the CDR3: TGTGCCAGCATACGGGACAGGGATAGCAATCAGCCCCAGCATTTT. Its translation is CASIRDRDSNQPQHF.

The chain carries TRBV7-2 and TRBJ1-1, with 7 positions matching TRBD1. CDR1 and CDR2 from the germline V gene are SGHTA and FQGNSA. The CDR3 is made up of 14 amino acids. V dropped 5 bases and J dropped 1; count of bases not matched to a gene: 4. This CDR3 reads CASSRDSSNTEAFF. The CDR3 DNA reads TGTGCCAGCAGCCGGGACAGTTCGAACACTGAAGCTTTCTTT.